The clone carrying this T cell receptor beta chain has just a few counts. Its antigen is not identified. PCR employed 60 Vbeta and 13 Jbeta primers. The repertoire was sequenced with immunoSEQ multiplex PCR; TCRdb's copy has only in-frame clones and lacks some. The repertoire holds about 120,000 clones, 9% to 10% seen once, with approximately 3% in the top ten. With V trimmed by 2 bases and J by 3 bases, 8 bases remained unmatched. Per germline, CDR1 SEHNR and CDR2 FQNEAQ (reference sequence). This CDR3 contains 16 residues. The entry originates in a study of cytomegalovirus exposure and HLA in healthy donors. Findings of the study overall: From TCR beta sequences, most subjects' HLA-A and HLA-B alleles were reportedly predicted accurately. Through in vitro validation, three CMV-associated chains were shown to be specific for CMV antigens. In an earlier analysis, most TCR beta V segments were productive about 87% or about 30% of the time.

The TCR originated in a man under 40 in good health and CMV-seronegative. This rearrangement joins TRBV7-9 to TRBJ2-7, with 9 bases fitting TRBD1. Specimen: PBMCs. The CDR3 DNA is TGTGCCAGCAGCTTAACAGGACAGGGGAAAAACTACGAGCAGTACTTC. Translating gives CASSLTGQGKNYEQYF. Based on the CDR3 plus reference TRBV7-9 and TRBJ2-7, the full variable domain is DTGVSQNPRHKITKRGQNVTFRCDPISEHNRLYWYRQTLGQGPEFLTYFQNEAQLEKSRLLSDRFSAERPKGSFSTLEIQRTEQGDSAMYLCASSLTGQGKNYEQYFGPGTRLTVT.